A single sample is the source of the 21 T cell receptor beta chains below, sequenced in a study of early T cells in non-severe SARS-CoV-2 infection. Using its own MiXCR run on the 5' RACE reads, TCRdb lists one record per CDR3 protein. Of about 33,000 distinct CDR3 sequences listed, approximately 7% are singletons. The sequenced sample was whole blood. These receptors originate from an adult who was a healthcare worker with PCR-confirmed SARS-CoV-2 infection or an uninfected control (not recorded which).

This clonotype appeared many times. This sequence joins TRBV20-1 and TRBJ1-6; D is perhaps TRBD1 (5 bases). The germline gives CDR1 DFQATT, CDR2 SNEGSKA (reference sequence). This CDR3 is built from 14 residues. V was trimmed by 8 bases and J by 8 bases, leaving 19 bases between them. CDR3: CSTPGSVLDSPLHF. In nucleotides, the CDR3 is TGCAGTACCCCAGGGTCCGTTCTGGATTCACCCCTCCACTTT.

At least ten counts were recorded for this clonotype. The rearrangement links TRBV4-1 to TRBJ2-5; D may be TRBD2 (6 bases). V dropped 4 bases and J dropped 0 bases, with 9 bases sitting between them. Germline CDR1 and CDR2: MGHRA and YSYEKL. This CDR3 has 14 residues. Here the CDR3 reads CASSRDSYQETQYF. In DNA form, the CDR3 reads TGCGCCAGCAGCCGGGACTCGTACCAAGAGACCCAGTACTTC.

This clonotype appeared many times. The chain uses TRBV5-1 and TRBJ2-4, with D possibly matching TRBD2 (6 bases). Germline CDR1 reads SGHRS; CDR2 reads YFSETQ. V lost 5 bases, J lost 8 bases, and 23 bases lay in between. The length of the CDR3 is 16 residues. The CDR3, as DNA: TGCGCCAGCAGAGGACCCCGGGACTCTCAGAAGGACATTCAGTACTTC. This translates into CASRGPRDSQKDIQYF.

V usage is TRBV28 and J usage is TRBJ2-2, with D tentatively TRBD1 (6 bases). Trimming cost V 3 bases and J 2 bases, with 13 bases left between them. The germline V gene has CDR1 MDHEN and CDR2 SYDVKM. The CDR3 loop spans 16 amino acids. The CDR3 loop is CASSFKGQINTGELFF. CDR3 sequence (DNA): TGTGCCAGCAGTTTTAAAGGACAGATTAACACCGGGGAGCTGTTTTTT. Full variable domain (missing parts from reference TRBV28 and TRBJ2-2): DVKVTQSSRYLVKRTGEKVFLECVQDMDHENMFWYRQDPGLGLRLIYFSYDVKMKEKGDIPEGYSVSREKKERFSLILESASTNQTSMYLCASSFKGQINTGELFFGEGSRLTVL.

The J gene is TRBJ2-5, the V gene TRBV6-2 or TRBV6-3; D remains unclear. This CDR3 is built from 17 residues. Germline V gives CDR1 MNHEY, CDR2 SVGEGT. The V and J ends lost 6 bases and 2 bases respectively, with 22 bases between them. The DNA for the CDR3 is TGTGCCAGCAGACCACCCGCCAACAGAGCCCCGCAAGAGACCCAGTACTTC. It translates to CASRPPANRAPQETQYF.

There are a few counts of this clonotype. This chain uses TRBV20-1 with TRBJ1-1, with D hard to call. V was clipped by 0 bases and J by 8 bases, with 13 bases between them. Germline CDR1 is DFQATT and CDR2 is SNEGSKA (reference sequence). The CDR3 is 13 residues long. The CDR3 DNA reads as TGCAGTGCTAGAGATACCCTATGGGAAGAAGCTTTCTTT. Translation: CSARDTLWEEAFF.

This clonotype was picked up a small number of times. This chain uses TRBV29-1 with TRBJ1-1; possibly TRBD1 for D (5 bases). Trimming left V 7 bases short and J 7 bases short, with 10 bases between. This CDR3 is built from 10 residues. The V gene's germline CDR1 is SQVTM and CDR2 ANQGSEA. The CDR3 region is CSAVGGEAFF. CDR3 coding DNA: TGCAGCGCTGTGGGGGGTGAAGCTTTCTTT.

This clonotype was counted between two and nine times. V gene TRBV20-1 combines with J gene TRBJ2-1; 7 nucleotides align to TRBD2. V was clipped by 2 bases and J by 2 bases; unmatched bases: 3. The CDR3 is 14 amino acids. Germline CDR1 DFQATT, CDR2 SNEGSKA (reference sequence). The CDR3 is CSARPSGPYNEQFF. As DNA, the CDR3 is TGCAGTGCTAGACCTAGCGGACCCTACAATGAGCAGTTCTTC.

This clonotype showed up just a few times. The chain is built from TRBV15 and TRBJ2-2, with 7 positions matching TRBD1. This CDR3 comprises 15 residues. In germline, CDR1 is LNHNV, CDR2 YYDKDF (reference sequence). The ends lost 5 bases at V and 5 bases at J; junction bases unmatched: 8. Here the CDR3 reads CATSGTVGVTGELFF. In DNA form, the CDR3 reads TGTGCCACCAGCGGGACAGTCGGGGTGACCGGGGAGCTGTTTTTT.

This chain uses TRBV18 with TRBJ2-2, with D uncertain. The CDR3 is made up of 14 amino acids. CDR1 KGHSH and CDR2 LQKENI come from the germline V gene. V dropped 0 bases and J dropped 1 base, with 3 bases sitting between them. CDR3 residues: CASSPPRNTGELFF. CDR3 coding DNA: TGTGCCAGCTCACCACCTAGGAACACCGGGGAGCTGTTTTTT.

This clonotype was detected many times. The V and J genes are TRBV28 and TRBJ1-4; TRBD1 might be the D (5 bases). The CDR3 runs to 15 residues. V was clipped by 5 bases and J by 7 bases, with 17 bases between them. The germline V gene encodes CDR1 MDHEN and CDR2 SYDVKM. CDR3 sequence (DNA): TGTGCCAGCAGTAAAGGAGGACATTCGAGTGAAAAACTGTTTTTT. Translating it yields CASSKGGHSSEKLFF.

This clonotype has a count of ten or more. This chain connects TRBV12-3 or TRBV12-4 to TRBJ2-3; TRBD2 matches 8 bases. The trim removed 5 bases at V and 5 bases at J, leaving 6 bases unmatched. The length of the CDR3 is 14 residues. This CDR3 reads CASSPGLVVDTQYF. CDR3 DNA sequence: TGTGCCAGCAGTCCGGGACTAGTTGTAGATACGCAGTATTTT.

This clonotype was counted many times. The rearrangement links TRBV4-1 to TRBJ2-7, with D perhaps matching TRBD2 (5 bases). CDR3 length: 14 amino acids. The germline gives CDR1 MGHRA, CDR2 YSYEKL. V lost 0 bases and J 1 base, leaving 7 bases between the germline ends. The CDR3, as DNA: TGCGCCAGCAGCCAAGACTGGGAGTCCTACGAGCAGTACTTC. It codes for CASSQDWESYEQYF.

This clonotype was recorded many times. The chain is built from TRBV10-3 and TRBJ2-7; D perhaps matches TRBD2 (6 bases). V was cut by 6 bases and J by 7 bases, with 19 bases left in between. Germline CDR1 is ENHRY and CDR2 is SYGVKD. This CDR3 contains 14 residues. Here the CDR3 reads CAIREGPRFGEQYF. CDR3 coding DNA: TGTGCCATCAGGGAGGGACCGAGATTCGGGGAGCAGTACTTC.

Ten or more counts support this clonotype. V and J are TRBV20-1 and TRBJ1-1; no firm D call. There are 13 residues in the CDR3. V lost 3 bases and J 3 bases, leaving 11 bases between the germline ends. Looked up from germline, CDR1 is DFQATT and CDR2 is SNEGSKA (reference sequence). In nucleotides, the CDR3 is TGCAGTGCTAGGAGGAAGTTCGACACTGAAGCTTTCTTT. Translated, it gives CSARRKFDTEAFF.

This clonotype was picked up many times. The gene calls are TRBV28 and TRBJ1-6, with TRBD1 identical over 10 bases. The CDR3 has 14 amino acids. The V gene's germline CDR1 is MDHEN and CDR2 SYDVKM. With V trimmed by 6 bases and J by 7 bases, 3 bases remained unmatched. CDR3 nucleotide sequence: TGTGCCAGCAGCCAGGACAGGGGGAATTCACCCCTCCACTTT. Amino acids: CASSQDRGNSPLHF.

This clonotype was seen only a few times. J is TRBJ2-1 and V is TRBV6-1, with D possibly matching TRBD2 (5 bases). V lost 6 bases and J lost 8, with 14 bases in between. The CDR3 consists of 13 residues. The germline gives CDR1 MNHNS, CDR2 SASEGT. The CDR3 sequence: CASRAPPGYEQFF. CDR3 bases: TGTGCCAGCAGAGCACCTCCGGGGTATGAGCAGTTCTTC.

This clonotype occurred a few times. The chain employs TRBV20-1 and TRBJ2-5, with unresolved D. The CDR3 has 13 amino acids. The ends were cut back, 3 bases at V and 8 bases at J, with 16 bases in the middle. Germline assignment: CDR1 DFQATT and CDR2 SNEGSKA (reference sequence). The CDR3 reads CSARRQTSPTQYF. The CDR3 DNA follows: TGCAGTGCTAGGCGTCAGACAAGCCCTACCCAGTACTTC.

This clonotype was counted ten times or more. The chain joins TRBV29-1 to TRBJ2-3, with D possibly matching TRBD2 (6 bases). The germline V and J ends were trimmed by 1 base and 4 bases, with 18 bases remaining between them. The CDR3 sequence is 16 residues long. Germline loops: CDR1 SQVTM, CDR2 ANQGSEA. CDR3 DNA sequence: TGCAGCGTTGAAGCTCTAGCGTCCCTAGGTGCAGATACGCAGTATTTT. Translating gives CSVEALASLGADTQYF.

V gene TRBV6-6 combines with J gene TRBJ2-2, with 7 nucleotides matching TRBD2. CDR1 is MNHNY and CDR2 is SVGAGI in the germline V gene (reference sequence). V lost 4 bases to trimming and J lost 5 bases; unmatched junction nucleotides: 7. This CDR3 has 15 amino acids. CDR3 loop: CASSSGWRGTGELFF. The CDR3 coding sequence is TGTGCCAGCAGTTCTGGTTGGCGGGGGACCGGGGAGCTGTTTTTT.

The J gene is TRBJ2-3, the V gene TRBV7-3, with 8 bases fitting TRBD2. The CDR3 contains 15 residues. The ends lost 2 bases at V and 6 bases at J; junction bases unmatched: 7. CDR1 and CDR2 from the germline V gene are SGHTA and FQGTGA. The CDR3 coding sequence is TGTGCCAGCAGCTTAGCCGGGACTAGACCTGATACGCAGTATTTT. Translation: CASSLAGTRPDTQYF. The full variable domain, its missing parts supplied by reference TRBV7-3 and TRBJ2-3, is GAGVSQTPSNKVTEKGKYVELRCDPISGHTALYWYRQSLGQGPEFLIYFQGTGAADDSGLPNDRFFAVRPEGSVSTLKIQRTERGDSAVYLCASSLAGTRPDTQYFGPGTRLTVL.